These 5 T cell receptor beta chains share one sample of origin, sequenced in a study of blood T cell repertoires in COVID-19. Libraries were prepared by immunoSEQ multiplex PCR; TCRdb keeps only in-frame clonotypes and omits some of them. The data contain about 220,000 clones, around 80% of them seen just once; the ten biggest clones take up more than 4.5%. Sample: peripheral blood. These receptors were obtained from a woman in her sixties who had recovered from COVID-19.

This clone was detected only once. The chain is built from TRBV9 and TRBJ2-2; 8 bases match TRBD1. Germline loops: CDR1 SGDLS, CDR2 YYNGEE. Trimming took 4 bases from V and 0 from J; bases not matched to a gene: 5. The CDR3 is 16 residues long. This CDR3 reads CASSLRDRPNTGELFF. The CDR3 DNA reads TGTGCCAGCAGCCTCCGGGACAGGCCGAACACCGGGGAGCTGTTTTTT.

In its sample, this clone was seen once. The chain has TRBV7-2 and TRBJ1-5; 9 bases agree with TRBD1. CDR1 and CDR2 from the germline V gene are SGHTA and FQGNSA. The CDR3 sequence is 15 residues long. V lost 5 bases to trimming and J lost 6 bases; unmatched junction nucleotides: 8. CDR3 amino acids: CASSTTGGGRQPQHF. CDR3 DNA: TGTGCCAGCAGCACGACAGGGGGAGGCCGTCAGCCCCAGCATTTT.

This chain joins TRBV3-1 (or the pseudogene TRBV3-2) and TRBJ2-4, with 7 bases identical to TRBD1. From germline, CDR1 is LGHDT and CDR2 YNNKEL (reference sequence). Trimming removed 1 base from V and 1 base from J; junction bases left unmatched: 13. This CDR3 is 19 amino acids long. This CDR3 is CASSQGGTASEGAKNIQYF. CDR3 nucleotide sequence: TGTGCCAGCAGCCAAGGTGGGACAGCTTCAGAAGGGGCCAAAAACATTCAGTACTTC.

This clone has just a few counts. The chain joins TRBV5-5 to TRBJ2-5, with a tentative D call TRBD2 (5 bases). CDR1 and CDR2 from the germline V gene are SGHKS and YYEKEE (reference sequence). This CDR3 has 16 amino acids. Between the trimmed V and J ends, which lost 2 bases and 5 bases, there was a span of 19 bases. CDR3 DNA: TGTGCCAGCAGCTTCGGATCTAGCCGGTCGAGGGAGACCCAGTACTTC. Its translation is CASSFGSSRSRETQYF.

This sequence joins TRBV15 and TRBJ1-1, with 7 nucleotides matching TRBD1. CDR3 length equals 13 residues. Germline CDR1 is LNHNV and CDR2 is YYDKDF (reference sequence). With 2 bases clipped from V and 6 bases from J, the junction kept 3 bases outside the gene matches. As DNA, the CDR3 is TGTGCCACCAGCAGAAAGACAGGGCCTGAAGCTTTCTTT. This translates into CATSRKTGPEAFF.